This T cell receptor (beta chain) was documented in a study of cytomegalovirus exposure and HLA in healthy donors. 13 Jbeta primers and 60 Vbeta primers were used for the PCR. Profiling relied on immunoSEQ multiplex PCR, and the TCRdb table lists in-frame clones only, not all of them. The top ten hold approximately 1.3% of the sample, which has 120,000 or so clones, over 60% seen once. From germline, CDR1 is PRHDT and CDR2 FYEKMQ (reference sequence). The ends lost 2 bases at V and 8 bases at J; junction bases unmatched: 17. This CDR3 is 20 amino acids long. The TCR was taken from a female donor in good health and CMV-seronegative. The rearrangement links TRBV13 to TRBJ2-1, with 14 bases aligning to TRBD2. Input material: PBMCs. The CDR3 here is CASSLSGVVGTSGSSDEQFF. CDR3 DNA: TGTGCCAGCAGCTTATCCGGGGTCGTGGGGACTAGCGGGAGTTCGGATGAGCAGTTCTTC.